This T cell receptor (beta chain) was sequenced for a study of molecular identifiers for immune sequencing clone quantification. Methods described previously, with TCR primers listed, were used for bulk TCR libraries. One entry per CDR3 protein results from TCRdb running MiXCR on the PCR reads. The data show roughly 93,000 distinct CDR3 sequences, 19% seen once. The study's findings and limits: Single-cell amounts of spiked Jurkat TCR RNA were reportedly detectable among approximately 1 million naive cells.

This CDR3 contains 14 residues. The germline V gene encodes CDR1 DFQATT and CDR2 SNEGSKA (reference sequence). With regard to this clonotype: Its antigen is still unknown. Its ends do not fully match the called genes, so a read error is possible.

It was from about 19,000 to 1,100,000 sorted cells, with 10%, 30% or 50% RNA, that naive CD8 libraries came. Sorted naive CD8 T cells were those defined as CD8+CD4-CCR7+CD45RA+. This clonotype originated in a human donor in good health. Some libraries in this study had Jurkat cell RNA spiked in. The J gene is TRBJ1-5, the V gene TRBV20-1; 9 bases agree with TRBD1. The sample consisted of naive CD8+ T cells from blood, with Jurkat cell RNA spiked in. Subset denoted: FACS-sorted CD8+CD4-CCR7+CD45RA+ naive T cells. The CDR3 loop reads CSAIPGTGNQPQHF. The DNA of the CDR3 is TGCAGTGCCATCCCCGGGACAGGGAATCAGCCCCAGCACTTT.